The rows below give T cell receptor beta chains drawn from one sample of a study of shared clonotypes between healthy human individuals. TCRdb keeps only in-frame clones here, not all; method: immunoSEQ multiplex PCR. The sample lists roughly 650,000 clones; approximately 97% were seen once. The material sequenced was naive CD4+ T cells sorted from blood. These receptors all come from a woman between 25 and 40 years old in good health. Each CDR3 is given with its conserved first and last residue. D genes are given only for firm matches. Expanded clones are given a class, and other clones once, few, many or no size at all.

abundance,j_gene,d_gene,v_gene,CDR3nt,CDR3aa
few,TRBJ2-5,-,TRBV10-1,TGCGCCAGCAGTGAGTCGTTAGAGACCCAGTACTTC,CASSESLETQYF
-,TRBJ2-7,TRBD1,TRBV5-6,TGTGCCAGCAGCTTATACCGGGACAGCACCTACGAGCAGTACTTC,CASSLYRDSTYEQYF
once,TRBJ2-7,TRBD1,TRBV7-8,TGTGCCAGCAGCTCGAAAGGGACAGGTTCTCCTAAGGAGCAGTACTTC,CASSSKGTGSPKEQYF
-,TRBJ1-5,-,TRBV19,TGTGCCAGTAGTATAAACAGGGCCGATTGGAGCAATCAGCCCCAGCATTTT,CASSINRADWSNQPQHF
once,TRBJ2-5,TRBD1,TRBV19,TGTGCCAGTAGTATATTGGGACAGCAAGAGACCCAGTACTTC,CASSILGQQETQYF
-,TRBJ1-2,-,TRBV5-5,TGTGCCAGCAGCTTTTCGGACAGCCGTGGCTACACCTTC,CASSFSDSRGYTF
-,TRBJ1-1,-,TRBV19,TGTGCCAGTAGTTCACCAGGGGTCTCGAACACTGAAGCTTTCTTT,CASSSPGVSNTEAFF
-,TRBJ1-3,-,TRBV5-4,TGTGCCAGCAGTGAGGGCAGGAGAAACACCATATATTTT,CASSEGRRNTIYF
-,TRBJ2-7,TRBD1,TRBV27,TGTGCCAGCAGTTTAAACACCGGGACAGGGAACGAGCAGTACTTC,CASSLNTGTGNEQYF
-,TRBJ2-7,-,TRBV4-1,TGCGCCAGCAGCCACAACCGGGAGACCTCCTACGAGCAGTACTTC,CASSHNRETSYEQYF
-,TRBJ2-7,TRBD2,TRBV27,TGTGCCAGCAGTAAAGCTAGCGGGAGGTCCTACGAGCAGTACTTC,CASSKASGRSYEQYF
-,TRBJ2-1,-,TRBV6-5,TGTGCCAGCAGCCCGGGTTTGGGTCTGAATGAGCAGTTCTTC,CASSPGLGLNEQFF
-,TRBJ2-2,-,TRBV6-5,TGTGCCAGCAGTTACTTATCCGGGGGGAACACCGGGGAGCTGTTTTTT,CASSYLSGGNTGELFF
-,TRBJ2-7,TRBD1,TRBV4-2,TGTGCCAGCAGCTCGGGGATAAACAGGGGCTGGGTCGAGCAGTACTTC,CASSSGINRGWVEQYF
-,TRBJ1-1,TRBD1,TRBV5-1,TGCGCCAGCAGCTTGGCCGGGACAGATTTTTACATTTCTGAAGCTTTCTTT,CASSLAGTDFYISEAFF
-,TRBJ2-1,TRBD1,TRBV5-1,TGCGCCAGCAGTCGGGGACAGCAAAGCTCCTACAATGAGCAGTTCTTC,CASSRGQQSSYNEQFF
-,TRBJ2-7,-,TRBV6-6,TGTGCCAGTGGGAGAGGGACGGCCTCCTACGAGCAGTACTTC,CASGRGTASYEQYF
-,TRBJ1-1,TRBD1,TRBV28,TGTGCCAGCAGCTCCGGACAGGGGTTAACTGAAGCTTTCTTT,CASSSGQGLTEAFF
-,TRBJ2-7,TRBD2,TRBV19,TGTGCCACCAATCCGGCGGGGGGCTACGAGCAGTACTTC,CATNPAGGYEQYF
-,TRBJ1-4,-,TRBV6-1,TGTGCCAGCAGTGACCGACAGGCAACTAATGAAAAACTGTTTTTT,CASSDRQATNEKLFF
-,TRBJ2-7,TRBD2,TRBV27,TGTGCCAGCAGTTTGGCCGGACTAGCGGGAGAGATTCACAAACGAGGCAATTCCTACGAGCAGTACTTC,CASSLAGLAGEIHKRGNSYEQYF
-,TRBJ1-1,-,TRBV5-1,TGCGCCAGCATGGGCGGGGCTGTAGACACTGAAGCTTTCTTT,CASMGGAVDTEAFF
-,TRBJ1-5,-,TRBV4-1,TGCGCCAGCAGCCGGGCGGGTTATAGCAATCAGCCCCAGCATTTT,CASSRAGYSNQPQHF
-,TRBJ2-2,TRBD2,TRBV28,TGTGCCAGCAGGTTAGCGGGAGATTTCACCGGGGAGCTGTTTTTT,CASRLAGDFTGELFF
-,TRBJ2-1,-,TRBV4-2,TGTGCCAGCAGCAAGGCTGGGCGGACGAGCTCCTACAATGAGCAGTTCTTC,CASSKAGRTSSYNEQFF
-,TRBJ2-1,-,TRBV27,TGTGCCAGCAGTTTAAGGGTCCAGGGAGCTGCGAGCTCCTACAATGAGCAGTTCTTC,CASSLRVQGAASSYNEQFF
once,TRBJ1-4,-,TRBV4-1,TGCGCCAGCAGCCCAGTTTTAGGCGGTACTAATGAAAAACTGTTTTTT,CASSPVLGGTNEKLFF
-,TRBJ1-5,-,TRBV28,TGTGCCAGCAGTGGGGATTGGTCCCGAGATTGGGGTCAGCCCCAGCATTTT,CASSGDWSRDWGQPQHF
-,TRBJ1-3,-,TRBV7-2,TGTGCCAGCAGCTTTGCAATCTCTGGAAACACCATATATTTT,CASSFAISGNTIYF
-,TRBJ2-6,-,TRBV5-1,TGCGCCAGCAGCTTGGGGCAGGTTCCGGCCAACGTCCTGACTTTC,CASSLGQVPANVLTF
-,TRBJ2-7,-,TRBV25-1,TGTGCCAGCAGTGACTACTACGAGCAGTACTTC,CASSDYYEQYF
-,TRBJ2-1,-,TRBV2,TGTGCCAGCCGCGACTTCTCCAGTCTTCATGAGCAGTTCTTC,CASRDFSSLHEQFF
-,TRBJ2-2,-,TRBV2,TGTGCCAGCAATGCGAACACCGGGGAGCTGTTTTTT,CASNANTGELFF
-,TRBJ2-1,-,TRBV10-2,TGCGCCACCAGGGACCCCCTCAATGAGCAGTTCTTC,CATRDPLNEQFF
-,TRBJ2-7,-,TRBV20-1,TGCAGTGCTAGAGCGGAAACTAGTCCGTACTTC,CSARAETSPYF
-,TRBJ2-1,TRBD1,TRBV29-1,TGCAGCGCCGCGACAGGGGTAAATGAGCAGTTCTTC,CSAATGVNEQFF
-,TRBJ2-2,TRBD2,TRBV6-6,TGTGCCAGCAAGACTAGCGGAACCACCGGGGAGCTGTTTTTT,CASKTSGTTGELFF
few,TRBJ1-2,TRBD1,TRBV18,TGTGCCAGCTCGCCAGACAGGGCGGGAGTCTATGGCTACACCTTC,CASSPDRAGVYGYTF
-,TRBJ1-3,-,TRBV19,TGTGCCAGTAGTATTGGAGGGGAAATCGGAAACACCATATATTTT,CASSIGGEIGNTIYF
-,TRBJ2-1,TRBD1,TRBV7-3,TGTGCCAGCAGCTTATTAGTCTTCTTGGGGACAGGGGAGAGGGATGAGCAGTTCTTC,CASSLLVFLGTGERDEQFF
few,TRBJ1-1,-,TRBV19,TGTGCCAGTAGTATTCCGCTAAGGGCGAACACTGAAGCTTTCTTT,CASSIPLRANTEAFF
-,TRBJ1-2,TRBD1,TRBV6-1,TGTGCCAGCAGTGAAGCGTGGCAGGGGGCTAACTATGGCTACACCTTC,CASSEAWQGANYGYTF